These 17 T cell receptor beta chains were sequenced from one sample in a study of technical replicates of blood from a few donors. The table came from immunoSEQ multiplex PCR; TCRdb's copy has only in-frame clones and leaves some out. Of around 76,000 clones listed, over 95% are singletons. Sequencing was done on a sample of T cells isolated from PBMCs. These receptors originate from a human donor in good health.

This chain links TRBV25-1 with TRBJ1-2; tentatively, D is TRBD1 (6 bases). This CDR3 region has 14 residues. V gave up 5 bases and J gave up 4 bases, with 14 bases separating them. Germline lookup yields CDR1 MGHDK and CDR2 SYGVNS. The CDR3 bases are TGTGCCAGCAGTACCCGGGACACCGTCTATGGCTACACCTTC. Translated, it gives CASSTRDTVYGYTF.

The V call is TRBV5-4, the J call TRBJ2-1; D perhaps matches TRBD2 (6 bases). CDR3 length: 15 amino acids. Trimming stripped 3 bases from V and 1 base from J, with 11 bases between. CDR1 is SGHNT, CDR2 YYREEE, per germline (reference sequence). The CDR3 is CASSSGLDSYNEQFF. CDR3 in DNA: TGTGCCAGCAGCTCGGGACTTGATTCCTACAATGAGCAGTTCTTC.

The CDR3 bases are TGTGCCAGCAGCCAAGTACCGGGAGAACATCCCTACAATGAGCAGTTCTTC. Residues: CASSQVPGEHPYNEQFF. The V gene is TRBV14, the J gene TRBJ2-1; D perhaps matches TRBD2 (6 bases). The V gene's germline CDR1 is SGHDN and CDR2 FVKESK. This CDR3 has 17 residues. The V and J ends lost 1 base and 2 bases respectively, with 15 bases between them.

The V gene is TRBV2, the J gene TRBJ2-7; D might be TRBD2 (6 bases). This CDR3 comprises 15 residues. Trimming left V 0 bases short and J 2 bases short, with 11 bases between. Germline values: CDR1 SNHLY, CDR2 FYNNEI. The CDR3 nucleotides are TGTGCCAGCAGTGAAGCACGCGGGACCGCCTACGAGCAGTACTTC. Its protein product is CASSEARGTAYEQYF.

This clone occurred a few times. The chain employs TRBV5-8 and TRBJ2-7, with 11 nucleotides matching TRBD2. The CDR3 runs to 17 residues. CDR1 and CDR2 (germline): SGHTS, YDEGEE. Trimming cost V 4 bases and J 0 bases; bases outside gene matches: 9. CDR3 sequence: CASSETSGSFPSYEQYF. DNA of the CDR3: TGTGCCAGCAGCGAAACTAGCGGGAGTTTCCCCTCCTACGAGCAGTACTTC.

This clone is a singleton in its sample. The rearrangement uses TRBV15 and TRBJ2-3, with TRBD2 matching 13 bases. This CDR3 spans 16 amino acids. J was trimmed by 3 bases and V by 0 bases; bases with no gene match: 0. Germline lookup yields CDR1 LNHNV and CDR2 YYDKDF (reference sequence). This chain's CDR3 is CATSRELAGGTDTQYF. The CDR3 coding sequence is TGTGCCACCAGCAGAGAACTAGCGGGAGGGACAGATACGCAGTATTTT.

V usage is TRBV7-8 and J usage is TRBJ2-3, with D tentatively TRBD2 (5 bases). The CDR3 runs 14 residues. Trimming stripped 5 bases from V and 2 bases from J, with 11 bases between. Germline V gives CDR1 SGHVS, CDR2 FQNEAQ. The CDR3 DNA follows: TGTGCCAGCAGCCCCTGGGAGATCACAGATACGCAGTATTTT. Protein product: CASSPWEITDTQYF.

Notes on this clone: Distinct nucleotide sequences in the sample also encode this CDR3. The V gene is TRBV6-5, the J gene TRBJ1-2, with 9 bases matching TRBD1. The V segment lost 8 bases and the J segment 4 bases; nucleotides outside the gene matches: 5. Per germline, CDR1 MNHEY and CDR2 SVGAGI. This CDR3 is built from 13 residues. CDR3 amino acids: CASLGQGSYGYTF. In DNA, the CDR3 is TGTGCCAGCCTCGGACAGGGGAGCTATGGCTACACCTTC.

The CDR3 nucleotides read TGTGCCAGCAGCCTCCGGCAGGGCCCAGGGGACACTGAAGCTTTCTTT. Its translation is CASSLRQGPGDTEAFF. The rearrangement uses TRBV11-3 and TRBJ1-1; tentatively, D is TRBD1 (6 bases). Germline-derived CDR1 and CDR2 are SGHNT and YENEEA. CDR3 length: 16 amino acids. The V and J ends lost 5 bases and 3 bases respectively, with 19 bases between them. Filled out from reference TRBV11-3 and TRBJ1-1, the complete variable domain reads EAGVVQSPRYKIIEKKQPVAFWCNPISGHNTLYWYLQNLGQGPELLIRYENEEAVDDSQLPKDRFSAERLKGVDSTLKIQPAELGDSAVYLCASSLRQGPGDTEAFFGQGTRLTVV.

This rearrangement joins TRBV4-1 to TRBJ1-1; D might be TRBD1 (5 bases). With 5 bases removed from V and 1 base from J, the gap between germline ends came to 5 bases. CDR1 and CDR2 from the germline V gene are MGHRA and YSYEKL. This CDR3 has 12 amino acids. The CDR3 DNA sequence: TGCGCCAGCAGCGACAGGAACACTGAAGCTTTCTTT. Translated, it gives CASSDRNTEAFF.

The rearrangement uses TRBV6-5 and TRBJ2-2; no clear D. The CDR3 loop spans 14 amino acids. CDR1 MNHEY and CDR2 SVGAGI come from the germline V gene. Trimming took 5 bases from V and 4 from J, leaving 11 bases between them. This chain's CDR3 is CASSRHLTTGELFF. The CDR3, as DNA: TGTGCCAGCAGTCGACACCTTACCACCGGGGAGCTGTTTTTT.

The rearrangement uses TRBV27 and TRBJ1-5; no firm D call. Germline assignment: CDR1 MNHEY and CDR2 SMNVEV (reference sequence). Trimming pared 0 bases from V and 10 bases from J, leaving 13 bases between. CDR3 length equals 14 residues. The DNA of the CDR3 is TGTGCCAGCAGTTTATCTGGGGAACTAGGACCCCAGCATTTT. Translation: CASSLSGELGPQHF.

The chain has TRBV7-9 and TRBJ1-2, with 11 nucleotides matching TRBD1. This CDR3 spans 14 amino acids. Germline CDR1 SEHNR, CDR2 FQNEAQ (reference sequence). V shed 7 bases, J shed 6 bases, and the junction held 7 bases outside the gene matches. The CDR3, as DNA: TGTGCCAGCATTAGGACAGGGGGCCTGGATGGCTACACCTTC. The encoded protein is CASIRTGGLDGYTF.

The genes are TRBV2 and TRBJ2-1, with TRBD2 as a possible D gene (6 bases). This CDR3 is built from 15 residues. The V gene's germline CDR1 is SNHLY and CDR2 FYNNEI. V was shortened by 2 bases and J by 5 bases, with 13 bases between the two germline ends. CDR3 coding DNA: TGTGCCAGCAGTGAATTGGGACTCAGGAACAATGAGCAGTTCTTC. Encoded protein: CASSELGLRNNEQFF.

The chain links TRBV5-1 to TRBJ2-1; tentative D call: TRBD1 (6 bases). CDR3 length: 15 residues. The V and J ends lost 3 bases and 4 bases respectively, with 14 bases between them. The V gene's germline CDR1 is SGHRS and CDR2 YFSETQ. CDR3 amino acids: CASSYRRQEYNEQFF. In nucleotides, the CDR3 is TGCGCCAGCAGCTACAGGAGACAGGAGTACAATGAGCAGTTCTTC.

The chain is built from TRBV7-9 and TRBJ2-3; 9 positions agree with TRBD1. The CDR3 is 15 amino acids. Germline trimming cut 5 bases from V and 2 bases from J; bases unmatched to any gene: 5. CDR1 is SEHNR, CDR2 FQNEAQ, per germline (reference sequence). CDR3 in amino acids: CASSAGTGITDTQYF. CDR3 sequence (DNA): TGTGCCAGCAGCGCCGGGACAGGGATCACAGATACGCAGTATTTT.

The chain has TRBV27 and TRBJ2-7, with D tentatively TRBD2 (5 bases). The CDR3 has 14 residues. The germline CDR1 and CDR2 sequences are MNHEY and SMNVEV (reference sequence). V was cut by 2 bases and J by 5 bases, with 13 bases left in between. CDR3 amino acids: CASSLLASLHEQYF. CDR3 nucleotide sequence: TGTGCCAGCAGTTTACTGGCTAGCCTCCACGAGCAGTACTTC.